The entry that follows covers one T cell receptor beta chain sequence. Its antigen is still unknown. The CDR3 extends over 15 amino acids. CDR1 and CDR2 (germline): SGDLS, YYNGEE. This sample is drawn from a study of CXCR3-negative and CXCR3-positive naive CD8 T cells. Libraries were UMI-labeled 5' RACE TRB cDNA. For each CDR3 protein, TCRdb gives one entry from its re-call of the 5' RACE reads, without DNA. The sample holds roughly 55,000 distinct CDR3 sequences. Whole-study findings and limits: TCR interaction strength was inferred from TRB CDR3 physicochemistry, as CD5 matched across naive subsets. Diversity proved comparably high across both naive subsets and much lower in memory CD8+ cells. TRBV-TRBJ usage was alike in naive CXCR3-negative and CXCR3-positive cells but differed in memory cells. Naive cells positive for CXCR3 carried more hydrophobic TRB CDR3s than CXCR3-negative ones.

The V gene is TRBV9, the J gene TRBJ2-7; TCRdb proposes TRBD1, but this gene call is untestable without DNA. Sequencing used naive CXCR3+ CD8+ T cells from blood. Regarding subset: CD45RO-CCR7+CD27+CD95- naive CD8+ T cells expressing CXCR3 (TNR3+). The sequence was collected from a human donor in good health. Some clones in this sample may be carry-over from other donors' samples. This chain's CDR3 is CASSARDRVESEQYF.